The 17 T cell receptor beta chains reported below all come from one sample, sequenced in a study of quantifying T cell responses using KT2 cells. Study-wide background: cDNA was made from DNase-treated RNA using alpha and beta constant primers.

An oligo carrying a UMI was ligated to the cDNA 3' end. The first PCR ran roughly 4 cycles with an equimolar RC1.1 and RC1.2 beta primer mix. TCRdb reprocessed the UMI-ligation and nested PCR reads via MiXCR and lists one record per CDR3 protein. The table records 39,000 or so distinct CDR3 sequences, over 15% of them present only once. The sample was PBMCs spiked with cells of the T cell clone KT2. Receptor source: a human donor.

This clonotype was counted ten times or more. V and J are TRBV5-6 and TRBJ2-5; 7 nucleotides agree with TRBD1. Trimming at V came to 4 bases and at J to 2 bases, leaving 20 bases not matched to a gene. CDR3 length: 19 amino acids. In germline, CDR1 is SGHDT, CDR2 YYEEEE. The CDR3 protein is CASSGPPGQRGRRQETQYF. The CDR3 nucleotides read TGTGCCAGCAGCGGACCCCCGGGACAGCGAGGACGTCGTCAAGAGACCCAGTACTTC.

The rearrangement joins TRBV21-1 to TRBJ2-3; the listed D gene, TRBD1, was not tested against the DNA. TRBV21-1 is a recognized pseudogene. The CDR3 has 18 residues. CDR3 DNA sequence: TGTGCCAGCAGCAAAGTGAAAACCGTGAGACAGGGGGCAGATACGCAGTATTTT. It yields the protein CASSKVKTVRQGADTQYF.

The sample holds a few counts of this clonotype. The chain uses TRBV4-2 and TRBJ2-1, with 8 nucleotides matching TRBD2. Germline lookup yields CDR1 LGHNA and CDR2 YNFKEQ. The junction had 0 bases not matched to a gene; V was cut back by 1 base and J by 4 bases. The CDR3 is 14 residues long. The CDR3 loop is CASSQAGGYNEQFF. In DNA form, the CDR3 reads TGTGCCAGCAGCCAAGCGGGAGGGTACAATGAGCAGTTCTTC.

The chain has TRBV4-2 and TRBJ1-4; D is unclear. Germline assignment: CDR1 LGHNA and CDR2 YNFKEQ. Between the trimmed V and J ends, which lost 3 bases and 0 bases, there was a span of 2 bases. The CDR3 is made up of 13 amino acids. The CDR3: CASSQPTNEKLFF. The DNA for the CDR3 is TGTGCCAGCAGCCAGCCAACTAATGAAAAACTGTTTTTT.

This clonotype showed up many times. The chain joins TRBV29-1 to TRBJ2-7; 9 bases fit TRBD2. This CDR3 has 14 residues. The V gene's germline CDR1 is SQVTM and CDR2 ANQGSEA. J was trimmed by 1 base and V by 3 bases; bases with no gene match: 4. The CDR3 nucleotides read TGCAGCGTTGAGCTGACTAGCGGTTCCTACGAGCAGTACTTC. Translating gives CSVELTSGSYEQYF.

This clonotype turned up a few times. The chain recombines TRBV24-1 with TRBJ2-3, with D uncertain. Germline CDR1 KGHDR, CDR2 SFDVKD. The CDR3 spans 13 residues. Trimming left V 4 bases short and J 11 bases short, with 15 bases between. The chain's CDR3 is CATSEGAPPKQYF. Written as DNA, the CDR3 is TGTGCCACCAGTGAGGGTGCCCCCCCGAAGCAGTATTTT.

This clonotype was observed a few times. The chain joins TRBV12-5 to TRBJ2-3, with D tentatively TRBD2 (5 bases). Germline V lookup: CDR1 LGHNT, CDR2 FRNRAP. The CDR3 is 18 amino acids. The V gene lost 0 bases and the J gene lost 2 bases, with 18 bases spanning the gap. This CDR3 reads CASGLVLSGRRTTDTQYF. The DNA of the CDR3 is TGTGCTAGTGGTTTGGTACTCAGCGGCAGACGAACCACAGATACGCAGTATTTT.

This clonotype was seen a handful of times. The CDR3, as DNA: TGTGCCAGCAGGGTGAATGAAAAACTGTTTTTT. Translating gives CASRVNEKLFF. This rearrangement joins TRBV6-1 to TRBJ1-4; D remains ambiguous. This CDR3 is built from 11 residues. Germline loops: CDR1 MNHNS, CDR2 SASEGT. Trimming took 6 bases from V and 5 from J, leaving 4 bases between them.

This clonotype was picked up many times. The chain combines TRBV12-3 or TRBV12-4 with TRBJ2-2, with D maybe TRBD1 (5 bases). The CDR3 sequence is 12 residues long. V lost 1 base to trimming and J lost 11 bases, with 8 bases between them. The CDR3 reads CASSLGGLELFF. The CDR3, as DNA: TGTGCCAGCAGTTTAGGGGGCCTCGAGCTGTTTTTT.

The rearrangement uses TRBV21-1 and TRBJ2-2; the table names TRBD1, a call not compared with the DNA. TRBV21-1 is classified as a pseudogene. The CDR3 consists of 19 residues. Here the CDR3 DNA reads TGTGCCAGCAGCACTCCATGGGGAGGGGGCGTGGGGAACACCGGGGAGCTGTTTTTT. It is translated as CASSTPWGGGVGNTGELFF.

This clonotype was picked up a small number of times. The CDR3 reads CASRSIAHTQYF. DNA for the CDR3: TGTGCCAGCAGGTCTATAGCGCACACGCAGTATTTT. The chain combines TRBV2 with TRBJ2-3, with D tentatively TRBD2 (5 bases). CDR1 and CDR2 from the germline V gene are SNHLY and FYNNEI. V lost 6 bases and J 9 bases, leaving 13 bases between the germline ends. This CDR3 region has 12 residues.

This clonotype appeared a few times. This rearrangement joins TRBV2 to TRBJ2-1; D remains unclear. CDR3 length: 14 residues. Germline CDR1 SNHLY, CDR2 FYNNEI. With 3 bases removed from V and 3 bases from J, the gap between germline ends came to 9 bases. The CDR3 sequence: CASSEAGVYNEQFF. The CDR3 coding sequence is TGTGCCAGCAGTGAGGCAGGAGTCTACAATGAGCAGTTCTTC.

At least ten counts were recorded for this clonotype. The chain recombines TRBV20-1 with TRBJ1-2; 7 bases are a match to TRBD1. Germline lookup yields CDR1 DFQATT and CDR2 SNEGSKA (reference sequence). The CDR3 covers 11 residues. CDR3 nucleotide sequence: TGCAAACTACAGGGGAACTATGGCTACACCTTC. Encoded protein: CKLQGNYGYTF.

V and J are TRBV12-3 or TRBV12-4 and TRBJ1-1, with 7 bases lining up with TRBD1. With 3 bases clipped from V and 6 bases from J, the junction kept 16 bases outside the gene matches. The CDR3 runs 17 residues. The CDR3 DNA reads TGTGCCAGCAGTTTCATAGCGGGAACAGGGGTCGGCGCTGAAGCTTTCTTT. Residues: CASSFIAGTGVGAEAFF.

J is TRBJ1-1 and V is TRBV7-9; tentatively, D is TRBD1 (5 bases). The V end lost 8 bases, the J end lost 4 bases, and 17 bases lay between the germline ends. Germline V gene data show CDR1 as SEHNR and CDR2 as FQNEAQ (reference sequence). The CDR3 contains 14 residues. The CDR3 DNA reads TGTGCCAGCTCACCCCAGGGAGGTAGCACTGAAGCTTTCTTT. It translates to CASSPQGGSTEAFF. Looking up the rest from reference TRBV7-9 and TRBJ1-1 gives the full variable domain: DTGVSQNPRHKITKRGQNVTFRCDPISEHNRLYWYRQTLGQGPEFLTYFQNEAQLEKSRLLSDRFSAERPKGSFSTLEIQRTEQGDSAMYLCASSPQGGSTEAFFGQGTRLTVV.

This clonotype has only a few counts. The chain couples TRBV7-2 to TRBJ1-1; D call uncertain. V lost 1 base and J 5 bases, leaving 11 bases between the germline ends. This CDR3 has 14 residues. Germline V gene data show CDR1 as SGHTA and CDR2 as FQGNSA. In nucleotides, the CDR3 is TGTGCCAGCAGCTTAGGTGGTAGGTCGACTGAAGCTTTCTTT. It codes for CASSLGGRSTEAFF.

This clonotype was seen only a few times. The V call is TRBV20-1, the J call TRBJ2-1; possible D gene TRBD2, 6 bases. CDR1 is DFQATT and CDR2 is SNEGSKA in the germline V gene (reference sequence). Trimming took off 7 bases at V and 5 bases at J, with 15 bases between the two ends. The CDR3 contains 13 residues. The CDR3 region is CSVIAVPDNEQFF. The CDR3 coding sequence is TGCAGTGTCATAGCGGTACCCGACAATGAGCAGTTCTTC.